Listed here are 20 T cell receptor beta chains from one sample, sequenced in a study of cytomegalovirus exposure and HLA in healthy donors. Both 60 Vbeta primers and 13 Jbeta primers went into the PCR. Profiling relied on immunoSEQ multiplex PCR, and the TCRdb table lists in-frame clones only, not all of them. The table includes roughly 120,000 clones, roughly 70% detected once. The sequencing input was PBMCs. The receptors come from a man aged 18 to 30 in good health and CMV-seropositive.

V gene TRBV6-5 combines with J gene TRBJ1-2; D uncertain. The CDR3 contains 14 residues. V lost 0 bases and J lost 4, with 9 bases in between. CDR1 MNHEY and CDR2 SVGAGI come from the germline V gene. The CDR3 spells CASSYSGASYGYTF. The CDR3 region has the DNA TGTGCCAGCAGTTACTCGGGAGCCTCCTATGGCTACACCTTC.

This clone occurred a few times. The chain couples TRBV27 to TRBJ2-3; the match to TRBD2 covers 10 bases. This CDR3 spans 15 amino acids. The J segment lost 9 bases and the V segment lost 8 bases, leaving 14 bases of the junction unmatched. Germline CDR1 and CDR2: MNHEY and SMNVEV (reference sequence). The CDR3 here is CASSWGSGGERTQYF. CDR3 DNA sequence: TGTGCCAGCTCTTGGGGGAGCGGGGGGGAACGGACGCAGTATTTT.

This clone showed up just once. This chain joins TRBV28 and TRBJ2-1; D possibly corresponds to TRBD2 (6 bases). The CDR3 sequence is 16 residues long. Germline CDR1 is MDHEN and CDR2 is SYDVKM. Trimming took off 2 bases at V and 0 bases at J, with 11 bases between the two ends. The CDR3 here is CASSLRDFSSYNEQFF. The CDR3 DNA reads TGTGCCAGCAGTTTACGGGACTTTAGCTCCTACAATGAGCAGTTCTTC.

This chain uses TRBV7-9 with TRBJ2-3, with 9 bases that match TRBD2. The CDR3 sequence is 17 residues long. Per the germline V gene, CDR1 is SEHNR and CDR2 is FQNEAQ (reference sequence). J was trimmed by 1 base and V by 0 bases; bases with no gene match: 5. The CDR3 protein is CASSLAWRGGGTDTQYF. Here the CDR3 DNA reads TGTGCCAGCAGCTTAGCTTGGCGGGGGGGCGGCACAGATACGCAGTATTTT.

The chain recombines TRBV19 with TRBJ1-1; 7 bases align to TRBD1. V lost 4 bases and J lost 2; bases outside the gene matches: 19. Looked up from germline, CDR1 is LNHDA and CDR2 is SQIVND (reference sequence). The CDR3 runs 19 residues. The CDR3 DNA follows: TGTGCCAGTAGTACCCAAAACGACAGGGTGGGGCGGTCAAACACTGAAGCTTTCTTT. It specifies CASSTQNDRVGRSNTEAFF.

This clone showed up just a few times. J is TRBJ1-5 and V is TRBV7-2, with 8 bases aligning to TRBD1. The ends lost 5 bases at V and 4 bases at J; junction bases unmatched: 7. This CDR3 spans 15 amino acids. Germline loops: CDR1 SGHTA, CDR2 FQGNSA. CDR3 in amino acids: CASSPGQGRNQPQHF. CDR3 bases: TGTGCCAGCAGCCCCGGACAGGGCCGGAATCAGCCCCAGCATTTT.

CDR3 coding DNA: TGTGCCAGCACCAAGGGGGCCGCGGGGGAGCTGTTTTTT. The encoded protein is CASTKGAAGELFF. This chain joins TRBV25-1 and TRBJ2-2; 7 nucleotides line up with TRBD1. Losses at the gene ends were 7 bases for V and 8 bases for J; bases not matched to a gene: 7. There are 13 residues in the CDR3. The germline CDR1 and CDR2 sequences are MGHDK and SYGVNS. Filled out from reference TRBV25-1 and TRBJ2-2, the complete variable domain reads EADIYQTPRYLVIGTGKKITLECSQTMGHDKMYWYQQDPGMELHLIHYSYGVNSTEKGDLSSESTVSRIRTEHFPLTLESARPSHTSQYLCASTKGAAGELFFGEGSRLTVL.

This clone was seen a handful of times. The rearrangement links TRBV9 to TRBJ1-6; a possible D gene is TRBD1 (5 bases). The germline V gene encodes CDR1 SGDLS and CDR2 YYNGEE. This CDR3 contains 16 residues. V was pared by 0 bases and J by 5 bases, with 12 bases between. The CDR3 nucleotides read TGTGCCAGCAGCGTAGATTCCGGGGGAGATAATTCACCCCTCCACTTT. It translates to CASSVDSGGDNSPLHF.

The chain carries TRBV7-6 and TRBJ1-2, with a tentative D call TRBD1 (5 bases). CDR3 size: 13 residues. Per the germline V gene, CDR1 is SGHVS and CDR2 is FNYEAQ. V shed 1 base and J shed 14 bases, with 17 bases lying between them. CDR3 sequence: CASSLEGRLGWTF. DNA of the CDR3: TGTGCCAGCAGCTTAGAGGGGCGATTGGGTTGGACCTTC.

The V gene is TRBV7-9, the J gene TRBJ1-2, with D perhaps matching TRBD1 (5 bases). Trimming left V 3 bases short and J 8 bases short, with 16 bases between. In germline, CDR1 is SEHNR, CDR2 FQNEAQ (reference sequence). The CDR3 is 14 amino acids. The CDR3 region is CASSLNDRRDGYTF. CDR3 nucleotides: TGTGCCAGCAGCTTGAATGACCGGAGGGACGGCTACACCTTC. The variable domain in full, with the rest retrieved from reference TRBV7-9 and TRBJ1-2, is DTGVSQNPRHKITKRGQNVTFRCDPISEHNRLYWYRQTLGQGPEFLTYFQNEAQLEKSRLLSDRFSAERPKGSFSTLEIQRTEQGDSAMYLCASSLNDRRDGYTFGSGTRLTVV.

This clone occurred a few times. V and J are TRBV6-1 and TRBJ2-1; possibly TRBD2 for D (7 bases). Trimming cost V 4 bases and J 7 bases, with 17 bases left between them. The CDR3 runs 15 residues. Germline assignment: CDR1 MNHNS and CDR2 SASEGT. The CDR3 DNA sequence: TGTGCCAGCAGTGCAGGAGGGGGGGTTGGGAATGAGCAGTTCTTC. It translates to CASSAGGGVGNEQFF.

The CDR3 bases are TGTGCCAGCAGCTTTGAAGCCGGGACAGGGACTTACGAGCAGTACTTC. Residues: CASSFEAGTGTYEQYF. The J gene is TRBJ2-7, the V gene TRBV5-4; 9 positions match TRBD1. V lost 2 bases to trimming and J lost 4 bases; unmatched junction nucleotides: 10. The CDR3 is 16 residues long. Germline lookup yields CDR1 SGHNT and CDR2 YYREEE (reference sequence).

This clone was recorded a few times. The V call is TRBV7-4, the J call TRBJ2-5; 10 bases map to TRBD2. The end of the DNA is better explained by TRBJ2-7, so the J call may be wrong. Germline CDR1 SGHVT, CDR2 SQSDAQ. The CDR3 is 18 residues long. CDR3 DNA sequence: TGTGCCAATCTACCAGGGGTAGCGGGGGGCCTTACAACCTACGAGCAGTACTTC. This encodes CANLPGVAGGLTTYEQYF.

The CDR3 protein is CSAWRTGGAFF. DNA for the CDR3: TGCAGTGCCTGGAGGACGGGTGGGGCTTTCTTT. The V and J genes are TRBV20-1 and TRBJ1-1; no firm D call. Trimming removed 6 bases at V and 11 bases at J, with 16 bases between. The length of the CDR3 is 11 residues. CDR1 and CDR2 (germline): DFQATT, SNEGSKA (reference sequence).

This clone was picked up one time. The genes are TRBV29-1 and TRBJ2-2, with 7 bases identical to TRBD2. Germline V CDR1 and CDR2: SQVTM, ANQGSEA. The CDR3 is 13 amino acids. With 4 bases clipped from V and 7 bases from J, the junction kept 6 bases outside the gene matches. The CDR3 sequence is CSVVGGVFGELFF. CDR3 DNA sequence: TGCAGCGTTGTGGGAGGGGTCTTCGGGGAGCTGTTTTTT.

V and J are TRBV7-2 and TRBJ1-1, with TRBD1 as a possible D gene (5 bases). The V gene's germline CDR1 is SGHTA and CDR2 FQGNSA. The CDR3 has 13 amino acids. Trimming stripped 2 bases from V and 6 bases from J, with 10 bases between. For the CDR3, the DNA is TGTGCCAGCAGCTTACCAGGGCGGTCTGAAGCTTTCTTT. Amino acids: CASSLPGRSEAFF.

The chain is built from TRBV10-3 and TRBJ2-7; 9 bases map to TRBD1. CDR1 is ENHRY and CDR2 is SYGVKD in the germline V gene. The trim removed 5 bases at V and 6 bases at J, leaving 11 bases unmatched. The CDR3 totals 15 residues. CDR3 amino acids: CAISYGQGQVSEQYF. The CDR3, as DNA: TGTGCCATCAGTTACGGACAGGGGCAGGTCTCCGAGCAGTACTTC.

V and J are TRBV19 and TRBJ1-6; 7 nucleotides agree with TRBD1. This CDR3 is 18 amino acids long. J was trimmed by 0 bases and V by 7 bases; bases with no gene match: 12. Germline lookup yields CDR1 LNHDA and CDR2 SQIVND (reference sequence). The DNA for the CDR3 is TGTGCCAGTATGGGGGTGAGGGACAGAAGCTCCTATAATTCACCCCTCCACTTT. It codes for CASMGVRDRSSYNSPLHF.

The chain carries TRBV19 and TRBJ2-7; the match to TRBD1 covers 10 bases. The V gene's germline CDR1 is LNHDA and CDR2 SQIVND (reference sequence). The CDR3 consists of 13 residues. The V segment lost 9 bases and the J segment 0 bases; nucleotides outside the gene matches: 2. The CDR3 loop reads CARGQGISYEQYV. The CDR3 DNA reads as TGTGCCAGGGGACAGGGGATCTCCTACGAGCAGTACGTC.

A few counts support this clone. V is TRBV6-5 and J is TRBJ1-2; no clear D gene. Germline assignment: CDR1 MNHEY and CDR2 SVGAGI. The CDR3 has 15 residues. V lost 2 bases and J lost 8, with 18 bases in between. The CDR3 loop is CASSYGPGSLPGYTF. CDR3 DNA: TGTGCCAGCAGTTACGGGCCCGGCAGCTTGCCGGGCTACACCTTC.